The 22 T cell receptor beta chains presented below share a single source sample, sequenced in a study of immune cell composition in non-small cell lung cancer. TCRdb keeps only in-frame clones here, not all; method: immunoSEQ multiplex PCR. The sample has about 10,000 clones, 65% to 80% seen once; the top ten hold 8.9%. The specimen was lung tumor tissue. Receptors originate from a human donor with non-small cell lung cancer.

CDR3 sequence reads: CASKSGREETQYF. The CDR3 coding sequence is TGTGCCAGCAAGAGCGGACGGGAAGAGACCCAGTACTTC. V is TRBV18 and J is TRBJ2-5; possibly TRBD2 for D (5 bases). This CDR3 is built from 13 residues. Germline values: CDR1 KGHSH, CDR2 LQKENI. Trimming took 8 bases from V and 3 from J, leaving 13 bases between them.

This clone was counted only a few times. The rearrangement uses TRBV7-9 and TRBJ1-2; TRBD1 is a possible D gene (6 bases). Deletions cut 4 bases from V and 5 bases from J, with 11 bases between. Germline values: CDR1 SEHNR, CDR2 FQNEAQ (reference sequence). The CDR3 contains 13 residues. The CDR3: CASSSSDSYGYTF. The CDR3 nucleotides are TGTGCCAGCAGCTCTTCGGACAGTTATGGCTACACCTTC.

The V and J genes are TRBV6-1 and TRBJ1-2; a weak D match, TRBD1 (5 bases). The germline V and J ends were trimmed by 1 base and 2 bases, with 11 bases remaining between them. The germline V gene encodes CDR1 MNHNS and CDR2 SASEGT. CDR3 length: 15 residues. For the CDR3, the DNA is TGTGCCAGCAGTGAAGTGGCAGGGCCAAACTATGGCTACACCTTC. It translates to CASSEVAGPNYGYTF.

This chain connects TRBV11-3 to TRBJ1-6, with D perhaps matching TRBD1 (5 bases). The CDR3 is 15 residues long. The V end lost 5 bases, the J end lost 5 bases, and 13 bases lay between the germline ends. CDR1 SGHNT and CDR2 YENEEA come from the germline V gene. The CDR3 DNA sequence: TGTGCCAGCAGCCCCCGGGGGGGGAATAATTCACCCCTCCACTTT. Amino acid sequence: CASSPRGGNNSPLHF.

This clone was seen a handful of times. The chain recombines TRBV4-1 with TRBJ2-7, with 9 bases identical to TRBD1. Losses at the gene ends were 3 bases for V and 5 bases for J; bases not matched to a gene: 2. Germline V CDR1 and CDR2: MGHRA, YSYEKL. The CDR3 spans 13 residues. The CDR3 nucleotides are TGCGCCAGCAGCCAGCGGACAGGGGACGAGCAGTACTTC. Its translation: CASSQRTGDEQYF.

This clone was seen only a few times. Here the CDR3 DNA reads TGTGCCAGCAGCTTGGTTCAGGGATACTATGGCTACACCTTC. It encodes CASSLVQGYYGYTF. The gene calls are TRBV5-4 and TRBJ1-2; D might be TRBD1 (5 bases). The CDR3 covers 14 residues. Per the germline V gene, CDR1 is SGHNT and CDR2 is YYREEE (reference sequence). V was cut by 0 bases and J by 3 bases, with 9 bases left in between.

This chain joins TRBV6-1 and TRBJ2-7, with TRBD1 matching 8 bases. This CDR3 is built from 15 residues. The V and J ends lost 6 bases and 1 base, in that order; junction bases with no gene match: 8. Germline V gives CDR1 MNHNS, CDR2 SASEGT. The CDR3 DNA follows: TGTGCCAGCAGAGGAGGACAGGGCGTTTCCTACGAGCAGTACTTC. Amino acid sequence: CASRGGQGVSYEQYF.

This clone occurred a few times. The chain recombines TRBV5-1 with TRBJ2-7; 8 bases agree with TRBD1. Germline V CDR1 and CDR2: SGHRS, YFSETQ. V was pared by 3 bases and J by 1 base, with 3 bases of the junction left unmatched. There are 14 residues in the CDR3. CDR3 residues: CASSWGTGSYEQYF. CDR3 DNA: TGCGCCAGCAGCTGGGGGACAGGTTCCTACGAGCAGTACTTC.

This CDR3 reads CASSQGGGGETQYF. In nucleotides, the CDR3 is TGTGCCAGCAGCCAGGGAGGAGGGGGAGAGACCCAGTACTTC. The chain is built from TRBV7-6 and TRBJ2-5; D is perhaps TRBD1 or TRBD2 (6 bases each). Trimming took off 5 bases at V and 4 bases at J, with 14 bases between the two ends. The germline CDR1 and CDR2 sequences are SGHVS and FNYEAQ. CDR3 size: 14 residues.

V gene TRBV13 combines with J gene TRBJ2-7; 10 bases match TRBD1. In germline, CDR1 is PRHDT, CDR2 FYEKMQ (reference sequence). Trimming cost V 4 bases and J 4 bases; bases outside gene matches: 7. The CDR3 totals 15 residues. In nucleotides, the CDR3 is TGTGCCAGCAGCTCCCGGGACAGGGGTTTTTACGAGCAGTACTTC. Translated, it gives CASSSRDRGFYEQYF.

The table lists this clone with a count of one. This chain uses TRBV2 with TRBJ1-1, with TRBD1 matching 8 bases. Trimming at V came to 6 bases and at J to 3 bases, leaving 9 bases not matched to a gene. This CDR3 contains 15 residues. CDR1 and CDR2 (germline): SNHLY, FYNNEI. The DNA for the CDR3 is TGTGCCAGCAGAAACCAGGGGGCTTGGGACACTGAAGCTTTCTTT. Encoded protein: CASRNQGAWDTEAFF.

The V gene is TRBV19, the J gene TRBJ1-5, with unresolved D. V gave up 5 bases and J gave up 0 bases, with 14 bases separating them. The CDR3 covers 16 residues. Germline loops: CDR1 LNHDA, CDR2 SQIVND (reference sequence). The CDR3 region is CASSVLEGFSNQPQHF. CDR3 nucleotide sequence: TGTGCCAGTAGTGTCCTGGAGGGTTTTAGCAATCAGCCCCAGCATTTT. The complete variable domain, with remaining parts taken from reference TRBV19 and TRBJ1-5, reads DGGITQSPKYLFRKEGQNVTLSCEQNLNHDAMYWYRQDPGQGLRLIYYSQIVNDFQKGDIAEGYSVSREKKESFPLTVTSAQKNPTAFYLCASSVLEGFSNQPQHFGDGTRLSIL.

This clone was seen a handful of times. The chain is built from TRBV7-8 and TRBJ2-7, with D unresolved. CDR3 length: 15 amino acids. The germline V gene has CDR1 SGHVS and CDR2 FQNEAQ. Trimming pared 7 bases from V and 3 bases from J, leaving 19 bases between. The chain's CDR3 is CASTPLGKHLYEQYF. The CDR3 DNA reads as TGTGCCAGCACTCCTTTGGGGAAGCATCTCTACGAGCAGTACTTC.

V gene TRBV2 combines with J gene TRBJ1-5; 7 bases are shared with TRBD1. Germline V gives CDR1 SNHLY, CDR2 FYNNEI. V shed 5 bases, J shed 4 bases, and the junction held 8 bases outside the gene matches. The CDR3 consists of 15 residues. Here the CDR3 reads CASSRDSLRNQPQHF. DNA of the CDR3: TGTGCCAGCAGTAGGGACAGCCTCCGTAATCAGCCCCAGCATTTT.

This clone was seen more than once but under ten times. A junction boundary mismatches the germline segment, possibly from a read error. The CDR3 protein is CASSFGVDEQYF. The DNA for the CDR3 is TGTGCCAGCAGCTTTGGGGTGGACGAGCAGTACTTC. The chain joins TRBV5-3 to TRBJ2-7; D not certain. TRBV5-3 is placed among ORFs of uncertain function. CDR3 length: 12 residues.

The V gene is TRBV19, the J gene TRBJ1-4; TRBD1 matches at 9 bases. Germline V lookup: CDR1 LNHDA, CDR2 SQIVND (reference sequence). This CDR3 has 15 residues. The trim removed 3 bases at V and 5 bases at J, leaving 4 bases unmatched. CDR3 sequence: CASSIPGTGNEKLFF. The CDR3 bases are TGTGCCAGTAGTATTCCCGGGACAGGGAATGAAAAACTGTTTTTT.

This clone was counted between two and nine times. This chain links TRBV28 with TRBJ2-7; 9 bases fit TRBD1. This CDR3 comprises 14 residues. J was trimmed by 5 bases and V by 6 bases; bases with no gene match: 8. Germline lookup yields CDR1 MDHEN and CDR2 SYDVKM. The CDR3 here is CASSFRDRVHEQYF. The CDR3 DNA is TGTGCCAGCAGCTTCCGGGACAGGGTGCACGAGCAGTACTTC.

This clone showed up just once. V usage is TRBV9 and J usage is TRBJ2-2, with 9 nucleotides matching TRBD1. Looked up from germline, CDR1 is SGDLS and CDR2 is YYNGEE. Trimming cost V 0 bases and J 5 bases; bases outside gene matches: 5. The CDR3 has 16 amino acids. DNA for the CDR3: TGTGCCAGCAGCGTAGAGTGGACAGGGGTAACCGGGGAGCTGTTTTTT. It yields the protein CASSVEWTGVTGELFF.

This clone was counted only a few times. The chain links TRBV6-6 to TRBJ1-2, with D unresolved. The CDR3 is 12 residues long. CDR1 and CDR2 from the germline V gene are MNHNY and SVGAGI (reference sequence). Between the trimmed V and J ends, which lost 6 bases and 1 base, there was a span of 6 bases. The CDR3 bases are TGTGCCAGCAGCCCGAGTAACTATGGCTACACCTTC. It yields the protein CASSPSNYGYTF.

To note about this clone: The same CDR3 can be traced to other DNA sequences in this sample. V and J are TRBV11-2 and TRBJ2-5, with TRBD2 identical over 7 bases. The CDR3 spans 15 residues. V shed 1 base and J 5 bases; nucleotides not matched to a gene: 7. Looked up from germline, CDR1 is SGHAT and CDR2 is FQNNGV. DNA for the CDR3: TGTGCCAGCAGCTTAGTTACTGGGGGGGTGGAGACCCAGTACTTC. This gives the protein CASSLVTGGVETQYF.

The chain combines TRBV11-3 with TRBJ2-3; unclear D gene. CDR1 and CDR2 from the germline V gene are SGHNT and YENEEA. The CDR3 contains 15 residues. The germline V and J ends were trimmed by 1 base and 5 bases, with 13 bases remaining between them. CDR3 in DNA: TGTGCCAGCAGCTTAGGGACCGTCAAGGGAGATACGCAGTATTTT. Amino acid sequence: CASSLGTVKGDTQYF.

J is TRBJ1-1 and V is TRBV6-6; a weak D match, TRBD1 (5 bases). Germline V gene sequence: CDR1 MNHNY, CDR2 SVGAGI (reference sequence). Trimming cost V 7 bases and J 8 bases, with 17 bases left between them. This CDR3 is built from 13 residues. CDR3 nucleotides: TGTGCCAGCACCTCAACCACTGGGACGGAAGCTTTCTTT. Protein: CASTSTTGTEAFF.